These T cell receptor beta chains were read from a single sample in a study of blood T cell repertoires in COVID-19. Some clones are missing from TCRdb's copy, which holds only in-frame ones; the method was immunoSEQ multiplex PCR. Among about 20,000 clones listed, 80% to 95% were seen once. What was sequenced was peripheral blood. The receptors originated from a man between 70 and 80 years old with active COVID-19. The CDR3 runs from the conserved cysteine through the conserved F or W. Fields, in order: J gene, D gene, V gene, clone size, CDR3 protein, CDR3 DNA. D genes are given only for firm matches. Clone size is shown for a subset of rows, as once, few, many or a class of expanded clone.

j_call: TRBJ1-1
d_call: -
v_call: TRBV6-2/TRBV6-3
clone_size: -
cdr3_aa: CASSYSLPRAEAFF
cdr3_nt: TGTGCCAGCAGTTACTCCCTGCCCCGAGCTGAAGCTTTCTTT

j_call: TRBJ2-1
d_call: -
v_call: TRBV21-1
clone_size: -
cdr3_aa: CASSKGRETVNNEQFF
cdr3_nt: TGTGCCAGCAGCAAAGGGAGGGAAACCGTCAACAATGAGCAGTTCTTC

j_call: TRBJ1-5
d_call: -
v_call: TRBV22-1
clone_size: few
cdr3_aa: CPGSARAGDQPQHF
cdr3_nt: TGTCCTGGGAGCGCACGGGCGGGAGATCAGCCCCAGCATTTT

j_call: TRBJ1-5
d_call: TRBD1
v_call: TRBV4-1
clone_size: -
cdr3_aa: CASSQRWGQGTPQPQHF
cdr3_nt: TGCGCCAGCAGCCAACGTTGGGGACAGGGGACTCCTCAGCCCCAGCATTTT

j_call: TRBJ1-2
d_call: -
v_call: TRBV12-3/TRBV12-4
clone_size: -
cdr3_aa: CASSFQGNYGYTF
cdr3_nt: TGTGCCAGCAGTTTTCAGGGAAACTATGGCTACACCTTC

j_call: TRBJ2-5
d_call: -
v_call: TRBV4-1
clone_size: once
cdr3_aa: CASSQGRGVQQETQYF
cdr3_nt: TGCGCCAGCAGCCAGGGCAGGGGAGTGCAGCAAGAGACCCAGTACTTC

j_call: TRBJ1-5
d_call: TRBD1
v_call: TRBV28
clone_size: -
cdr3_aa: CASSLLGSRTGDLPQHF
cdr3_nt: TGTGCCAGCAGTTTATTAGGATCGAGGACAGGGGATCTTCCCCAGCATTTT

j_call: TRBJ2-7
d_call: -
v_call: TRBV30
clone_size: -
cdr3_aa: CAWSDWNEQYF
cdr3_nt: TGTGCCTGGTCGGACTGGAACGAGCAGTACTTC

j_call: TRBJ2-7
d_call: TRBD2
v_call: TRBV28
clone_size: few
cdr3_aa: CASSLFGTSASYEQYF
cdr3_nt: TGTGCCAGCAGTTTATTTGGGACTAGCGCTTCCTACGAGCAGTACTTC

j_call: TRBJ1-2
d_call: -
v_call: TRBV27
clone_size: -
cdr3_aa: CASSQSRGLGNYGYTF
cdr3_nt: TGTGCCAGCAGTCAGAGCCGGGGGTTGGGGAACTATGGCTACACCTTC

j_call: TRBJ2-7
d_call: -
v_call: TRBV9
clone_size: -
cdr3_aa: CASSVAPVQGDEQYF
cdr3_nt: TGTGCCAGCAGCGTAGCCCCGGTCCAGGGCGACGAGCAGTACTTC

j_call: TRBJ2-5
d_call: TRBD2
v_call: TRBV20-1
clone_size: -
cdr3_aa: CSASTSGRGTQYF
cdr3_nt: TGCAGTGCTAGTACTAGCGGGAGGGGGACCCAGTACTTC

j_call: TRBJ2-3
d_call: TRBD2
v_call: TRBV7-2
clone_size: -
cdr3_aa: CASSLGLAYTDTQYF
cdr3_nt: TGTGCCAGCAGCTTAGGACTAGCCTACACAGATACGCAGTATTTT

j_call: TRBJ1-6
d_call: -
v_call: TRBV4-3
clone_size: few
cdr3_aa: CASSQLTDNSPLHF
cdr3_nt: TGCGCCAGCAGCCAACTGACAGATAATTCACCCCTCCACTTT

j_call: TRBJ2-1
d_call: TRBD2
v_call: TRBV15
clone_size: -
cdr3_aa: CATSRVVGGRYDYEQFF
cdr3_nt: TGTGCCACCAGCAGAGTAGTAGGCGGGAGGTACGACTATGAGCAGTTCTTC

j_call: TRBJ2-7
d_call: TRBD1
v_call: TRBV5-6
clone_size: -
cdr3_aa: CASSETGFDEQYF
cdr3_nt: TGTGCCAGCAGCGAGACAGGGTTCGACGAGCAGTACTTC

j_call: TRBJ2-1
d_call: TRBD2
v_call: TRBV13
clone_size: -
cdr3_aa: CASSLEQAGGSYNEQFF
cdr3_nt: TGTGCCAGCAGCTTAGAACAAGCGGGAGGCTCCTACAATGAGCAGTTCTTC

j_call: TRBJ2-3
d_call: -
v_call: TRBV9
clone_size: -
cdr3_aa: CASSPGTYTDTQYF
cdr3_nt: TGTGCCAGCAGTCCCGGGACTTACACAGATACGCAGTATTTT

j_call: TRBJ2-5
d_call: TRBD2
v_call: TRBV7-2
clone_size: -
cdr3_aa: CASSLWASGSQTQYF
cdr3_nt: TGTGCCAGCAGCTTATGGGCTAGCGGGAGCCAGACCCAGTACTTC

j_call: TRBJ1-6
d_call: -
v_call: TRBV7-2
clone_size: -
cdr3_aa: CASSSGDPPLHF
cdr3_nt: TGTGCCAGCAGCTCCGGGGATCCACCCCTCCACTTT

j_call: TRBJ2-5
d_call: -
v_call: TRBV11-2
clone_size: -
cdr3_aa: CASSLVSQETQYF
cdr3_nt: TGTGCCAGCAGCTTAGTATCTCAAGAGACCCAGTACTTC

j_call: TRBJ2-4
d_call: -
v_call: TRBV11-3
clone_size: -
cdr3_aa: CASSLGDVQGPQYF
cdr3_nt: TGTGCCAGCAGCTTAGGAGACGTACAGGGACCACAGTACTTC

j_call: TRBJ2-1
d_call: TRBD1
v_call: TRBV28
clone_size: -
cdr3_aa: CASSENRGQIYNEQFF
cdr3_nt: TGTGCCAGCAGTGAAAACAGGGGGCAGATCTACAATGAGCAGTTCTTC

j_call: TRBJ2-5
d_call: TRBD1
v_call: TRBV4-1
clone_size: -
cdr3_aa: CASSQLGTGKQETQYF
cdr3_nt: TGCGCCAGCAGCCAACTTGGGACAGGGAAACAAGAGACCCAGTACTTC